These 25 T cell receptor beta chains were all obtained from the same sample, sequenced in a study of PD-L1 blockade in urothelial cancer. Assay: immunoSEQ multiplex PCR; the TCRdb copy retains only in-frame clones and omits some. Seen here are about 50,000 clones, about 80% observed once, and the top ten hold roughly 3.3%. Sample time point: pretreatment peripheral blood. The sequenced sample was PBMCs, obtained around atezolizumab (anti-PD-L1) treatment. These receptors all stem from a man between 65 and 79 years old with urothelial cancer.

This chain uses TRBV19 with TRBJ2-7; 8 bases are shared with TRBD1. In germline, CDR1 is LNHDA, CDR2 SQIVND (reference sequence). This CDR3 is built from 16 residues. V dropped 5 bases and J dropped 3; count of bases not matched to a gene: 12. The CDR3 sequence is CASSPTDRGKDYEQYF. The CDR3 region has the DNA TGTGCCAGTAGTCCGACCGACAGGGGTAAGGACTACGAGCAGTACTTC.

This sequence joins TRBV9 and TRBJ2-3; 16 bases match TRBD2. V trimming: 3 bases; J trimming: 7 bases; junction bases outside the gene matches: 11. This CDR3 has 18 residues. Germline assignment: CDR1 SGDLS and CDR2 YYNGEE. For the CDR3, the DNA is TGTGCCAGCAGCGAGGGGACTAGCGGGAGGGCCTATTCGAATACGCAGTATTTT. Its protein is CASSEGTSGRAYSNTQYF.

In its sample, this clone was seen once. J is TRBJ1-4 and V is TRBV6-5; D is ambiguous. Germline lookup yields CDR1 MNHEY and CDR2 SVGAGI. CDR3 size: 14 residues. The V gene lost 7 bases and the J gene lost 8 bases, with 17 bases spanning the gap. The CDR3 region has the DNA TGTGCCAGCATAGGGAGACCCGAGGGAGAAAAACTGTTTTTT. Translated: CASIGRPEGEKLFF.

V gene TRBV27 combines with J gene TRBJ2-1, with TRBD2 as a possible D gene (6 bases). This CDR3 is 15 amino acids long. The germline CDR1 and CDR2 sequences are MNHEY and SMNVEV (reference sequence). V was pared by 5 bases and J by 8 bases, with 19 bases between. The CDR3 reads CASSDWGRDSDEQFF. CDR3 in DNA: TGTGCCAGCAGTGATTGGGGCCGGGACTCCGATGAGCAGTTCTTC.

The rearrangement joins TRBV11-3 to TRBJ2-1; TRBD2 agrees at 10 bases. Germline-derived CDR1 and CDR2 are SGHNT and YENEEA. This CDR3 contains 17 residues. J was trimmed by 6 bases and V by 3 bases; bases with no gene match: 11. CDR3 coding DNA: TGTGCCAGCAGCTTTGGGCGAAAAAGCGGGGGGGCCAATGAGCAGTTCTTC. It codes for CASSFGRKSGGANEQFF.

The chain carries TRBV5-4 and TRBJ2-1, with D unresolved. Deletions cut 0 bases from V and 7 bases from J, with 5 bases between. The CDR3 loop spans 12 amino acids. Germline CDR1 is SGHNT and CDR2 is YYREEE (reference sequence). The CDR3 protein is CASSLDGNEQFF. CDR3 in DNA: TGTGCCAGCAGCTTGGACGGGAATGAGCAGTTCTTC.

The rearrangement joins TRBV6-1 to TRBJ1-6, with D unresolved. Trimming removed 6 bases from V and 10 bases from J, with 10 bases in between. Per germline, CDR1 MNHNS and CDR2 SASEGT. This CDR3 has 12 amino acids. The CDR3 is CASSARASPLHF. CDR3 DNA sequence: TGTGCCAGCAGCGCGAGGGCCTCACCCCTCCACTTT.

The genes are TRBV2 and TRBJ2-7, with TRBD1 matching 7 bases. This CDR3 spans 12 amino acids. V lost 9 bases to trimming and J lost 4 bases; unmatched junction nucleotides: 6. The germline V gene has CDR1 SNHLY and CDR2 FYNNEI. This chain's CDR3 is CASKRQGYEQYF. Here the CDR3 DNA reads TGTGCCAGTAAAAGACAGGGTTACGAGCAGTACTTC.

V usage is TRBV11-3 and J usage is TRBJ2-3; a weak D match, TRBD2 (6 bases). V lost 1 base and J lost 6, with 17 bases in between. The CDR3 length is 16 residues. CDR1 and CDR2 (germline): SGHNT, YENEEA. CDR3 loop: CASSLGAGGTTDTQYF. The CDR3 region has the DNA TGTGCCAGCAGCTTAGGGGCCGGCGGGACGACGGATACGCAGTATTTT.

The rearrangement uses TRBV7-2 and TRBJ2-1; a possible D gene is TRBD2 (6 bases). This CDR3 has 15 residues. Trimming removed 4 bases from V and 6 bases from J, with 16 bases in between. Germline V gene sequence: CDR1 SGHTA, CDR2 FQGNSA. The CDR3: CASSSQAPGLNEQFF. CDR3 DNA sequence: TGTGCCAGCAGCTCCCAAGCGCCGGGACTCAATGAGCAGTTCTTC.

The chain couples TRBV25-1 to TRBJ2-2, with TRBD1 as a possible D gene (5 bases). CDR1 and CDR2 (germline): MGHDK, SYGVNS. Trimming cost V 6 bases and J 3 bases, with 11 bases left between them. The CDR3 is 14 residues long. CDR3 sequence reads: CASRKPTDTGELFF. DNA for the CDR3: TGTGCCAGCAGGAAACCGACAGACACCGGGGAGCTGTTTTTT.

This clone was observed once. This chain links TRBV9 with TRBJ2-3; D not certain. CDR1 is SGDLS and CDR2 is YYNGEE in the germline V gene. This CDR3 comprises 15 residues. Trimming left V 0 bases short and J 0 bases short, with 8 bases between. This chain's CDR3 is CASSVGATSTDTQYF. The CDR3 coding sequence is TGTGCCAGCAGCGTAGGTGCGACTAGCACAGATACGCAGTATTTT.

Comments on this clone: The same CDR3 arises from other DNA sequences in this sample as well. This chain links TRBV5-1 with TRBJ2-5; the match to TRBD2 covers 8 bases. The CDR3 is 15 amino acids. Trimming cost V 0 bases and J 1 base; bases outside gene matches: 2. Germline CDR1 SGHRS, CDR2 YFSETQ. CDR3 DNA sequence: TGCGCCAGCAGCTTGGCGGGGGGGGCCCAAGAGACCCAGTACTTC. Amino acid sequence: CASSLAGGAQETQYF.

The rearrangement links TRBV11-3 to TRBJ1-1, with 10 positions matching TRBD1. From germline, CDR1 is SGHNT and CDR2 YENEEA. The CDR3 runs to 14 residues. V lost 5 bases to trimming and J lost 4 bases; unmatched junction nucleotides: 4. For the CDR3, the DNA is TGTGCCAGCAGCGGCCGGACAGGGGGCACTGAAGCTTTCTTT. Translation: CASSGRTGGTEAFF.

The V and J genes are TRBV7-3 and TRBJ1-2; tentative D call: TRBD1 (5 bases). CDR1 is SGHTA, CDR2 FQGTGA, per germline. The CDR3 loop spans 15 amino acids. V was pared by 1 base and J by 1 base, with 10 bases between. The CDR3 nucleotides are TGTGCCAGCAGCTTAAGGGCCGACAGTAACTATGGCTACACCTTC. Translating gives CASSLRADSNYGYTF. Looking up the rest from reference TRBV7-3 and TRBJ1-2 gives the full variable domain: GAGVSQTPSNKVTEKGKYVELRCDPISGHTALYWYRQSLGQGPEFLIYFQGTGAADDSGLPNDRFFAVRPEGSVSTLKIQRTERGDSAVYLCASSLRADSNYGYTFGSGTRLTVV.

This chain joins TRBV19 and TRBJ1-5; the D is unclear. The germline V gene has CDR1 LNHDA and CDR2 SQIVND (reference sequence). V lost 5 bases and J lost 7, with 15 bases in between. The CDR3 consists of 14 residues. The CDR3 spells CASSLPQRGQPQHF. In nucleotides, the CDR3 is TGTGCCAGTAGTCTCCCCCAGAGAGGACAGCCCCAGCATTTT.

The chain joins TRBV9 to TRBJ2-5; the match to TRBD2 covers 8 bases. The ends lost 3 bases at V and 4 bases at J; junction bases unmatched: 5. CDR1 is SGDLS and CDR2 is YYNGEE in the germline V gene. The CDR3 spans 14 residues. CDR3 sequence: CASSAGLAGETQYF. Written as DNA, the CDR3 is TGTGCCAGCAGCGCCGGACTAGCAGGAGAGACCCAGTACTTC.

The J gene is TRBJ1-1, the V gene TRBV5-1; 11 bases are shared with TRBD1. Germline V CDR1 and CDR2: SGHRS, YFSETQ. V lost 0 bases to trimming and J lost 5 bases; unmatched junction nucleotides: 3. The CDR3 spans 15 residues. Here the CDR3 DNA reads TGCGCCAGCAGCTTGGCCGGGACAGGGGGGACTGAAGCTTTCTTT. This gives the protein CASSLAGTGGTEAFF.

The table lists this clone with a count of one. V usage is TRBV21-1 and J usage is TRBJ2-6; the table's TRBD1 call for D was not verified on the DNA. TRBV21-1 is labeled a pseudogene. CDR3 length: 14 residues. CDR3: CASSNQTGANVLTF. The DNA for the CDR3 is TGTGCCAGCAGCAATCAAACTGGGGCCAACGTCCTGACTTTC.

The CDR3 region is CSVARDTQNIQYF. The CDR3, as DNA: TGCAGCGTTGCCCGGGACACTCAAAACATTCAGTACTTC. The chain has TRBV29-1 and TRBJ2-4; a possible D gene is TRBD1 (6 bases). This CDR3 has 13 amino acids. Trimming stripped 4 bases from V and 5 bases from J, with 12 bases between. The germline gives CDR1 SQVTM, CDR2 ANQGSEA.

This chain links TRBV6-1 with TRBJ1-1, with 7 bases lining up with TRBD1. From germline, CDR1 is MNHNS and CDR2 SASEGT. V shed 7 bases and J 4 bases; nucleotides not matched to a gene: 9. This CDR3 contains 14 residues. CDR3 protein: CASTPAGTVTEAFF. The CDR3 bases are TGTGCCAGCACCCCAGCCGGGACAGTCACTGAAGCTTTCTTT.

The V gene is TRBV6-5, the J gene TRBJ2-3, with D possibly matching TRBD2 (5 bases). CDR1 is MNHEY, CDR2 SVGAGI, per germline. The ends were cut back, 5 bases at V and 5 bases at J, with 11 bases in the middle. The CDR3 length is 13 residues. CDR3 in DNA: TGTGCCAGCAGTCCGGGGTGGTTAGATACGCAGTATTTT. It specifies CASSPGWLDTQYF.

A note on this clone: This CDR3 is also generated by other DNA sequences in the sample. The rearrangement joins TRBV9 to TRBJ2-6, with D perhaps TRBD1 (6 bases). The CDR3 loop spans 15 amino acids. CDR1 SGDLS and CDR2 YYNGEE come from the germline V gene. Deletions cut 3 bases from V and 1 base from J, with 8 bases between. The CDR3: CASSATGSGANVLTF. The CDR3 DNA sequence: TGTGCCAGCAGCGCCACAGGGTCTGGGGCCAACGTCCTGACTTTC.

The chain employs TRBV5-1 and TRBJ2-1, with 9 bases matching TRBD2. Germline-derived CDR1 and CDR2 are SGHRS and YFSETQ. This CDR3 spans 15 amino acids. V lost 0 bases, J lost 8 bases, and 6 bases stayed unmatched. The CDR3 DNA is TGCGCCAGCAGCTTGGGGGCGGGGGGGCGAGATGAGCAGTTCTTC. Its translation is CASSLGAGGRDEQFF.

This clone was seen only a few times. CDR3 sequence reads: CASSLVTGANTGELFF. CDR3 nucleotide sequence: TGCGCCAGCAGCTTGGTGACAGGGGCGAACACCGGGGAGCTGTTTTTT. The V gene is TRBV5-1, the J gene TRBJ2-2, with TRBD1 matching 8 bases. The V gene end was trimmed by 0 bases and the J gene end by 0 bases; junction bases not matched to a gene: 1. Germline V lookup: CDR1 SGHRS, CDR2 YFSETQ. This CDR3 has 16 residues.